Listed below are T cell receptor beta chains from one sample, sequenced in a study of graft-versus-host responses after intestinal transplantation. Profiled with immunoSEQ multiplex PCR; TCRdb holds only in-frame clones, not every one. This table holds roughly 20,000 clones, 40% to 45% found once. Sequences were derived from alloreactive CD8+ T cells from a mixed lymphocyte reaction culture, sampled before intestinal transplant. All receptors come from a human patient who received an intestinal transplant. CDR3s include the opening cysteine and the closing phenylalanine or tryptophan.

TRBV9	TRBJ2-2	CASSPNGLAITGELFF
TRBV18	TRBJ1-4	CASSPRGVTNEKLFF
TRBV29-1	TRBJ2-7	CSVVLRYGEQYF
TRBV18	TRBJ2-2	CASSPGTNTGELFF
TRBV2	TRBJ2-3	CASSENFLSDTQYF
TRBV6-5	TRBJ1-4	CASSPRGLGEKLFF
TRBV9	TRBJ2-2	CASSVGGSGMNTGELFF
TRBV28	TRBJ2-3	CASSLYTTGVTDTQYF
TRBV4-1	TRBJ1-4	CASSQATGEGEKLFF
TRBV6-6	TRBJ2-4	CASSLAKETKNIQYF
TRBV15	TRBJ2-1	CATSSSGTSGLPYNEQFF
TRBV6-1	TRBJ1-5	CASSEQVRQPQHF
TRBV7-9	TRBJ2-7	CASSAVRLAPPHEQYF
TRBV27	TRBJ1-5	CASSFTGASQPQHF
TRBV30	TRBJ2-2	CAWSVGVTNTGELFF
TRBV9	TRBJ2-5	CASSVDLGVQETQYF
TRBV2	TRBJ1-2	CASVQGVPLGGYTF
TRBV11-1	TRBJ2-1	CASSLGGGRAGNEQFF
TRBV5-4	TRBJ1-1	CASSLIPGDTEAFF
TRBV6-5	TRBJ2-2	CASSLGTRLFF
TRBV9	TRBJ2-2	CASSKAAGQGVAGELFF
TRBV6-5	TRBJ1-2	CASSYYQGHYGYTF
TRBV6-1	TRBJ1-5	CASSDPPPGLREPQHF
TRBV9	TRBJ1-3	CASSVRGFSGNTIYF
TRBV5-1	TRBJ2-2	CASSLRLADTGELFF
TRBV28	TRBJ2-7	CASSFLDGFYF
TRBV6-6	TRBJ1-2	CASSYGSQVNGYTF
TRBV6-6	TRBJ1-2	CAIWGGNWYGYTF
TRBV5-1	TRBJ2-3	CASSVGTDTSTDTQYF
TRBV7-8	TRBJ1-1	CASSLVLSLTEAFF
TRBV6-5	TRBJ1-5	CASSAQTGLGQPQHF
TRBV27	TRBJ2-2	CASSFGGSGMYTGELFF
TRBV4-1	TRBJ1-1	CASSLSDRGNTEAFF
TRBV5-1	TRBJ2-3	CASSLTSGSWDTQYF
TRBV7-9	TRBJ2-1	CASSSPGHSTYNEQFF
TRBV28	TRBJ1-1	CASVEGAVGTEAFF
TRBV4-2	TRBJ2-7	CASSQERLADYEQYF
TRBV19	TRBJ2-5	CASSWTGQETQYF
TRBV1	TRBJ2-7	CTSSQDPPPADSPQPYEQYF
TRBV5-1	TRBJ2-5	CASSFQETQYF
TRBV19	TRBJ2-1	CASGQVGFNNEQFF